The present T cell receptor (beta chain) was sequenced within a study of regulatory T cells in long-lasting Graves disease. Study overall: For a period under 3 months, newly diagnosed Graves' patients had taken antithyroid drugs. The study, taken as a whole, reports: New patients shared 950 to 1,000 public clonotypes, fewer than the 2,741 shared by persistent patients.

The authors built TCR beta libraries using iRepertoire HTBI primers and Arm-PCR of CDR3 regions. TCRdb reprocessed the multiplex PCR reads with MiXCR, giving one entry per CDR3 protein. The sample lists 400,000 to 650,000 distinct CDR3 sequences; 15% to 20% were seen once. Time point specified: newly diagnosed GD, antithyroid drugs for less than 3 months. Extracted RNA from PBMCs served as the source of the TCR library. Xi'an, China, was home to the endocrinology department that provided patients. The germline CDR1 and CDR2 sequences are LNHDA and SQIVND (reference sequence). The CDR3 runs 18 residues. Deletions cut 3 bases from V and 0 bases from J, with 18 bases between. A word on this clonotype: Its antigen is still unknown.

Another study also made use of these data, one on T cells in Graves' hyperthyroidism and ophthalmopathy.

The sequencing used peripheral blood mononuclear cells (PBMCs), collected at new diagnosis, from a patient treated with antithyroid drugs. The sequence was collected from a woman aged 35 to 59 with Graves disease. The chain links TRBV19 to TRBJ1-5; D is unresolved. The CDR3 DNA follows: TGTGCCAGTAGTATCTATAGAGAGAGGGCTTATAGCAATCAGCCCCAGCATTTT. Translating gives CASSIYRERAYSNQPQHF.